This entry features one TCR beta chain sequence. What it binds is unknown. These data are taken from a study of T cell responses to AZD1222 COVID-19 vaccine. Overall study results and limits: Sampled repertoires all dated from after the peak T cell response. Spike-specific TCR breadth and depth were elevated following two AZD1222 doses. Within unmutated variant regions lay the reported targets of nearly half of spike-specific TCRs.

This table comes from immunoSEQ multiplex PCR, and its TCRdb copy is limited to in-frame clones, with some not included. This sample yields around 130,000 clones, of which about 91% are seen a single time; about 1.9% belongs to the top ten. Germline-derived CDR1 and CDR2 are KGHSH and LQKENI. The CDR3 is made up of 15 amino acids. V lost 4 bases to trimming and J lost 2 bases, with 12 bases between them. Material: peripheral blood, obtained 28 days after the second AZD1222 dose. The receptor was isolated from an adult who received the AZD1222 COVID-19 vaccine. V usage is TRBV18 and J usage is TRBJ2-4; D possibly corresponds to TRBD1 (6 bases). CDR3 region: CASSRAQGTKNIQYF. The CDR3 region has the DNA TGTGCCAGCTCACGGGCACAGGGAACCAAAAACATTCAGTACTTC.